This TCR beta chain was profiled in a study of T cell responses to AZD1222 COVID-19 vaccine. Across the whole study: Timing groups of about 4 and about 12 weeks for second doses were pooled. Points from the study as a whole: Clonal diversity was possibly underestimated, and white British individuals and females predominated among donors.

With respect to this clone: Its antigen remains unidentified.

Sequencing was performed with immunoSEQ multiplex PCR; in TCRdb, only in-frame clones are kept and a portion is missing. The repertoire holds more than 85,000 clones, with around 90% as singletons. The CDR3 is made up of 12 amino acids. Germline CDR1 SQVTM, CDR2 ANQGSEA. Trimming pared 2 bases from V and 4 bases from J, leaving 8 bases between. The sequencing used peripheral blood, collected on day 0 of AZD1222 vaccination. The receptor comes from an adult in good health. V is TRBV29-1 and J is TRBJ1-2, with D tentatively TRBD1 (6 bases). The CDR3: CSVERDIYGYTF. For the CDR3, the DNA is TGCAGCGTTGAAAGGGACATCTATGGCTACACCTTC.